The rows below give T cell receptor beta chains drawn from one sample of a study of T cell repertoires in cytomegalovirus infection. Antigens of these TCRs are unknown. Via MiXCR, TCRdb re-called the reads, giving one row per CDR3 protein. The sample contains tens of thousands of distinct CDR3 sequences, roughly 20% of which appear only once. The sequences come from CD8+ T cells from cultured PBMCs, collected from culture after CMV antigen stimulation. These receptors all stem from a human donor in good health (CMV status not recorded). Some clones in this sample may be carry-over from other donors' samples. The CDR3 runs from the conserved cysteine through the conserved F or W. D genes are given only for firm matches. Clone size is given for some rows only: seen once, a few or many times, or a class if the clone is expanded.

>TRBV27|.|.|TRBJ1-3
TGTGCCAGCAGTTCCCCTAGGTCTGGAAACACCATATATTTT
CASSSPRSGNTIYF
>TRBV6-5|.|.|TRBJ2-3
TGTGCCAGCAGTTACTTTGAGGGAGATTCTTCAGATACGCAGTATTTT
CASSYFEGDSSDTQYF
>TRBV7-9|.|few|TRBJ1-2
TGTGCCAGCAGCGACAGGAACTATGGCTACACCTTC
CASSDRNYGYTF
>TRBV7-6|TRBD1|.|TRBJ2-3
TGTGCCAGCAGCCCCCGACTTGTGGGGACAGGGGGCACAGATACGCAGTATTTT
CASSPRLVGTGGTDTQYF
>TRBV2|.|many|TRBJ2-3
TGTGCCAGCAGTGCCGAGACAGCAATTTCCACAGATACGCAGTATTTT
CASSAETAISTDTQYF
>TRBV12-3/TRBV12-4|TRBD2|.|TRBJ2-7
TGTGCCAGCAGCCTAGCGGGGCTCTACGAGCAGTACTTC
CASSLAGLYEQYF
>TRBV6-5|TRBD2|.|TRBJ2-1
TGTGCCAGCAGGAAGCTATTTAGCGGGGGCCCATGGAATGAGCAGTTCTTC
CASRKLFSGGPWNEQFF
>TRBV7-8|TRBD2|.|TRBJ2-3
TGTGCCAGCATCCTGACTAGCGGGGGGGCCAAGGATACGCAGTATTTT
CASILTSGGAKDTQYF
>TRBV7-8|TRBD2|.|TRBJ2-1
TGTGCCAGCAGCTTAGGGGCGGGGGGGCCCCTCAATGAGCAGTTCTTC
CASSLGAGGPLNEQFF
>TRBV7-8|TRBD1|few|TRBJ2-5
TGTGCCAGCAGCACCCACCGTACAGGGGGAAGGGAGACCCAGTACTTC
CASSTHRTGGRETQYF
>TRBV5-6|.|.|TRBJ2-1
TGTGCCAGCAGCCGGGACAATGAGCAGTTCTTC
CASSRDNEQFF
>TRBV11-3|TRBD1|few|TRBJ2-1
TGTGCCAGCAGCTTGGACAGGGGAAGCAATGAGCAGTTCTTC
CASSLDRGSNEQFF
>TRBV10-3|.|.|TRBJ1-1
TGTGCCATCGGCTTCGGGGCGGAAGCTTTCTTT
CAIGFGAEAFF
>TRBV7-6|TRBD2|.|TRBJ2-7
TGTGCCAGCAGCTTAGGAATAGGACTAGCGGGGGGTCAGGAGCAGTACTTC
CASSLGIGLAGGQEQYF
>TRBV9|.|.|TRBJ2-7
TGTGCCAGCAGCGGCGGGTCCGGGCGGAGCTCCTACGAGCAGTACTTC
CASSGGSGRSSYEQYF
>TRBV7-6|.|many|TRBJ2-1
TGTGCCAGCAGCTTGTACCAGGGTGGGGGGCATGAGCAGTTCTTC
CASSLYQGGGHEQFF
>TRBV7-2|.|.|TRBJ2-7
TGTGCCAGCAGCTTAGGCAAGTTAGCCTACGAGCAGTACTTC
CASSLGKLAYEQYF
>TRBV20-1|.|.|TRBJ2-2
TGCAGCCTCTGGTGCCCAGGGTCGAGCACCGGGGAGCTGTTTTTT
CSLWCPGSSTGELFF
>TRBV7-2|.|few|TRBJ2-1
TGTGCCAGCAGCTTAGCGGTTACAAACAATGAGCAGTTCTTC
CASSLAVTNNEQFF
>TRBV19|.|few|TRBJ2-1
TGTGCCAGTCTTCCCTCTCGCCTTGGCGGCTACAATGAGCAGTTCTTC
CASLPSRLGGYNEQFF
>TRBV7-4|.|.|TRBJ1-1
TGTGCCAGCGGCTTCGAAGCTTTCTTT
CASGFEAFF
>TRBV19|.|many|TRBJ1-2
TGTGCCAGTAGTATCGGGGCTCTCGTTGGCTACACCTTC
CASSIGALVGYTF
>TRBV12-3/TRBV12-4|.|many|TRBJ2-2
TGTGCCAGCAGTTTATCTAACACCGGGGAGCTGTTTTTT
CASSLSNTGELFF
>TRBV20-1|.|few|TRBJ1-5
TGCAGTGCTAGAGATCGAGGAAGGGGCAGTTACAATCAGCCCCAGCATTTT
CSARDRGRGSYNQPQHF
>TRBV6-8|TRBD1|.|TRBJ1-5
TGTGCCAGCAGTTATTCCCCAGGGGGAGGCAATCAGCCCCAGCATTTT
CASSYSPGGGNQPQHF
>TRBV7-8|.|.|TRBJ1-1
TGTGCCAGCAGCTTAGACCACAGGGCCGCGAGGACTGAAGCTTTCTTT
CASSLDHRAARTEAFF
>TRBV7-9|.|few|TRBJ2-3
TGTGCCAGCAGCCAGGGGCTGGCGGCCATTAACACAGATACGCAGTATTTT
CASSQGLAAINTDTQYF
>TRBV4-2|.|few|TRBJ2-5
TGTGCCAGCAGCCAAGAAGCCGGGACCATCGTTGGGGAGACCCAGTACTTC
CASSQEAGTIVGETQYF
>TRBV4-3|.|.|TRBJ1-1
TGCGCCAGCAGCCAAGCCGAAAATATGAACACTGAAGCTTTCTTT
CASSQAENMNTEAFF
>TRBV7-2|.|few|TRBJ2-6
TGTGCCAGCAGCTCCGATGTGGTCCGGCCCGGCTCTGGGGCCAACGTCCTGACTTTC
CASSSDVVRPGSGANVLTF
>TRBV7-2|TRBD1|few|TRBJ1-1
TGTGCCAGCAGCTTAGCGCGAAGGACAGGGGCCCAGAACACTGAAGCTTTCTTT
CASSLARRTGAQNTEAFF
>TRBV18|.|.|TRBJ1-2
TGTGCCAGCTCGGGGGACGTGAGCAGCTACACCTTC
CASSGDVSSYTF
>TRBV27|.|few|TRBJ1-5
TGTGCCAGCAGGCCCGGAGGCTCCAATCAGCCCCAGCATTTT
CASRPGGSNQPQHF
>TRBV7-2|.|few|TRBJ2-3
TGTGCCAGCAGCCCGTTCAGGGGATACACAGATACGCAGTATTTT
CASSPFRGYTDTQYF
>TRBV7-8|TRBD1|few|TRBJ2-5
TGTGCCAGCAGTTTTCCCGTCCCCGACAGGGAACAAGAGACCCAGTACTTC
CASSFPVPDREQETQYF
>TRBV5-6|.|.|TRBJ2-7
TGTGCCAGCAGCTTCGTATCATCCGGGGTACGCGAGCAGTACTTC
CASSFVSSGVREQYF
>TRBV29-1|.|.|TRBJ1-3
TGCAGCGTTGAACATCGGGGAAACTCTGGAAACACCATATATTTT
CSVEHRGNSGNTIYF
>TRBV12-3/TRBV12-4|.|few|TRBJ1-2
TGTGCCAGCAGTTTAGACAGGGTGAATGGCTACACCTTC
CASSLDRVNGYTF
>TRBV7-9|.|few|TRBJ1-2
TGTGCCAGCAGCTTAGACTCGAATGCTTACACCTTC
CASSLDSNAYTF
>TRBV6-2/TRBV6-3|.|few|TRBJ2-3
TGTGCCAGCAGTTACGGAGGGAATACGCAGTATTTT
CASSYGGNTQYF
>TRBV7-2|.|.|TRBJ2-3
TGTGCCAGCAGCCTTATGACAGGTAGCGCAGATACGCAGTATTTT
CASSLMTGSADTQYF